One and the same sample provided the 19 T cell receptor beta chains below, sequenced in a study of blood T cells in healthy people across ages. Then a second PCR, running about 6 to 12 cycles, was carried out with a sample-barcoded 5' primer and a J-beta primer mix. TCRdb called the 5' RACE reads again in MiXCR, with one record for every CDR3 protein. The data contain around 850,000 distinct CDR3 sequences, 35% to 40% of them singletons. Sequenced material: blood. These receptors were taken from a man younger than 30 in good health.

There are a few counts of this clonotype. The chain uses TRBV24-1 and TRBJ2-5; possibly TRBD2 for D (5 bases). This CDR3 is built from 13 residues. Trimming stripped 4 bases from V and 5 bases from J, with 10 bases between. CDR1 is KGHDR, CDR2 SFDVKD, per germline. The CDR3 region is CATSDGVGETQYF. The CDR3 DNA reads as TGTGCCACCAGTGACGGGGTTGGGGAGACCCAGTACTTC.

V is TRBV11-2 and J is TRBJ2-5, with D possibly being TRBD2 (5 bases). Between the trimmed V and J ends, which lost 4 bases and 3 bases, there was a span of 12 bases. The CDR3 runs to 14 residues. The germline V gene has CDR1 SGHAT and CDR2 FQNNGV. CDR3 DNA sequence: TGTGCCAGCAGCTACCCTCCTAGCAAAGAGACCCAGTACTTC. Its translation: CASSYPPSKETQYF.

DNA of the CDR3: TGCGCCAGCAGCCGAGCGGGGACTATCTCCTACAATGAGCAGTTCTTC. Its translation: CASSRAGTISYNEQFF. The V gene is TRBV4-3, the J gene TRBJ2-1, with 7 positions matching TRBD2. The CDR3 runs 16 residues. Losses at the gene ends were 4 bases for V and 0 bases for J; bases not matched to a gene: 6. Looked up from germline, CDR1 is LGHNA and CDR2 is YSLEER.

In this sample, this clonotype turned up a few times. The chain joins TRBV7-2 to TRBJ1-1; D is unclear. With 5 bases removed from V and 0 bases from J, the gap between germline ends came to 10 bases. The CDR3 is 14 residues long. The V gene's germline CDR1 is SGHTA and CDR2 FQGNSA. DNA of the CDR3: TGTGCCAGCAGCCGCGACACCTTGAACACTGAAGCTTTCTTT. Translated, it gives CASSRDTLNTEAFF.

Many counts were recorded for this clonotype. This chain joins TRBV29-1 and TRBJ2-7; D perhaps matches TRBD1 (5 bases). The ends were cut back, 3 bases at V and 0 bases at J, with 9 bases in the middle. CDR1 SQVTM and CDR2 ANQGSEA come from the germline V gene. This CDR3 spans 13 amino acids. In DNA form, the CDR3 reads TGCAGCGTTGAGACAGAGCCCTCCTACGAGCAGTACTTC. Translation gives CSVETEPSYEQYF.

This clonotype was observed many times. The chain couples TRBV2 to TRBJ2-3; perhaps TRBD1 as D (7 bases). The V end lost 7 bases, the J end lost 0 bases, and 17 bases lay between the germline ends. The germline V gene encodes CDR1 SNHLY and CDR2 FYNNEI. There are 16 residues in the CDR3. CDR3 nucleotides: TGTGCCAGCAAGGGGGGACGGGACAGAAGCACAGATACGCAGTATTTT. It is translated as CASKGGRDRSTDTQYF.

This chain uses TRBV6-5 with TRBJ2-4, with D unresolved. The better agreement between TRBJ2-5 and the DNA end casts doubt on the J call. The CDR3 totals 13 residues. CDR1 is MNHEY, CDR2 SVGAGI, per germline. The chain's CDR3 is CASSYRIKETQYF. In DNA form, the CDR3 reads TGTGCCAGCAGTTACCGGATCAAAGAGACCCAGTACTTC.

The chain carries TRBV9 and TRBJ2-7, with D perhaps being TRBD1 or TRBD2 (6 bases each). There are 15 residues in the CDR3. Germline CDR1 SGDLS, CDR2 YYNGEE. The ends were cut back, 0 bases at V and 0 bases at J, with 10 bases in the middle. This CDR3 is CASSVGGTHSYEQYF. The CDR3 DNA reads as TGTGCCAGCAGCGTAGGCGGGACACACTCCTACGAGCAGTACTTC. The full variable domain, rest sourced from reference TRBV9 and TRBJ2-7, is DSGVTQTPKHLITATGQRVTLRCSPRSGDLSVYWYQQSLDQGLQFLIQYYNGEERAKGNILERFSAQQFPDLHSELNLSSLELGDSALYFCASSVGGTHSYEQYFGPGTRLTVT.

Ten or more counts support this clonotype. The chain employs TRBV12-3 or TRBV12-4 and TRBJ2-1; D is possibly TRBD2 (6 bases). V was clipped by 6 bases and J by 4 bases, with 13 bases between them. The CDR3 totals 14 residues. The DNA for the CDR3 is TGTGCCAGCAGCGACCGAGCGGGTTACAATGAGCAGTTCTTC. This codes for CASSDRAGYNEQFF.

This clonotype was seen a few times. This sequence joins TRBV28 and TRBJ1-2; 8 nucleotides align to TRBD1. The trim removed 6 bases at V and 8 bases at J, leaving 11 bases unmatched. Germline V gene data show CDR1 as MDHEN and CDR2 as SYDVKM. The CDR3 is 14 amino acids. The CDR3 sequence: CASRRQGNTRGYTF. For the CDR3, the DNA is TGTGCCAGCAGACGACAGGGGAACACTCGGGGCTACACCTTC.

This clonotype was seen more than once but under ten times. The chain has TRBV7-2 and TRBJ1-1, with TRBD1 matching over 7 bases. Trimming took 5 bases from V and 3 from J; bases not matched to a gene: 18. Germline lookup yields CDR1 SGHTA and CDR2 FQGNSA. The CDR3 is made up of 18 amino acids. The chain's CDR3 is CASSARRGGRVEYTEAFF. CDR3 nucleotides: TGTGCCAGCAGCGCCCGCAGGGGGGGGAGAGTAGAGTACACTGAAGCTTTCTTT.

V gene TRBV29-1 combines with J gene TRBJ1-5; TRBD1 matches at 7 bases. The CDR3 is 16 amino acids. The V gene end was trimmed by 6 bases and the J gene end by 2 bases; junction bases not matched to a gene: 13. Germline loops: CDR1 SQVTM, CDR2 ANQGSEA. The chain's CDR3 is CSVRLGTASRNQPQHF. Here the CDR3 DNA reads TGCAGCGTACGCCTCGGGACAGCCTCCCGCAATCAGCCCCAGCATTTT.

V and J are TRBV25-1 and TRBJ2-3; a possible D gene is TRBD2 (6 bases). Trimming cost V 3 bases and J 3 bases, with 13 bases left between them. The germline V gene has CDR1 MGHDK and CDR2 SYGVNS. CDR3 size: 15 residues. CDR3 amino acids: CASSERGRGTDTQYF. CDR3 sequence (DNA): TGTGCCAGCAGTGAGCGGGGAAGGGGTACAGATACGCAGTATTTT. Full variable domain (missing parts from reference TRBV25-1 and TRBJ2-3): EADIYQTPRYLVIGTGKKITLECSQTMGHDKMYWYQQDPGMELHLIHYSYGVNSTEKGDLSSESTVSRIRTEHFPLTLESARPSHTSQYLCASSERGRGTDTQYFGPGTRLTVL.

This clonotype has a handful of counts. This clone may be a read error of a much larger clone one base away. The CDR3 protein is CASSQGTSGGTLGLGTQYF. CDR3 bases: TGCGCCAGCAGCCAAGGGACTAGCGGGGGGACTCTTGGATTGGGGACCCAGTACTTC. The V gene is TRBV4-3, the J gene TRBJ2-5; 14 bases fit TRBD2. This CDR3 has 19 residues. The germline CDR1 and CDR2 sequences are LGHNA and YSLEER. V lost 1 base, J lost 7 bases, and 14 bases stayed unmatched.

As to this clonotype: The conserved phenylalanine or tryptophan is not found at the CDR3 terminus, so this likely reflects a read error. This sequence joins TRBV28 and TRBJ2-5, with D unclear. The better agreement between TRBJ2-1 and the DNA end casts doubt on the J call. The CDR3 extends over 13 amino acids. The V gene's germline CDR1 is MDHEN and CDR2 SYDVKM. In DNA form, the CDR3 reads TGTGCCAGCAGTTTGAATTTTAAGGAGACCCAGTTCTCC. It translates to CASSLNFKETQFS.

In regard to this clonotype: Given a much more abundant clone one base away, this may be a read error. V usage is TRBV6-5 and J usage is TRBJ2-1; possibly TRBD2 for D (6 bases). The DNA end lines up better with TRBJ2-7; the J call may be wrong. The CDR3 loop spans 16 amino acids. Germline V lookup: CDR1 MNHEY, CDR2 SVGAGI. Written as DNA, the CDR3 is TGTGCCAGCAGCTCCACCACTAGCAGTATTACCTACGAGCAGTACTTC. This codes for CASSSTTSSITYEQYF.

This clonotype was detected only a few times. The genes are TRBV10-3 and TRBJ2-2; TRBD1 matches 8 bases. This CDR3 comprises 14 residues. Germline CDR1 reads ENHRY; CDR2 reads SYGVKD. With 9 bases clipped from V and 1 base from J, the junction kept 4 bases outside the gene matches. CDR3 coding DNA: TGTGCCATATCGGACAGGGAGAACACCGGGGAGCTGTTTTTT. Amino acids: CAISDRENTGELFF.

Only a few counts were recorded for this clonotype. This rearrangement joins TRBV20-1 to TRBJ2-2, with 10 bases identical to TRBD2. CDR1 is DFQATT, CDR2 SNEGSKA, per germline (reference sequence). CDR3 length: 17 amino acids. V gave up 4 bases and J gave up 2 bases; unmatched junction bases: 10. The chain's CDR3 is CSAKAWLAGDNTGELFF. The CDR3 nucleotides are TGCAGTGCTAAGGCTTGGCTAGCGGGGGATAACACCGGGGAGCTGTTTTTT.

Points on this clonotype: Possible read error: a much larger clone is one base away. This chain uses TRBV4-3 with TRBJ2-5, with D unresolved. The CDR3 contains 18 residues. CDR1 is LGHNA and CDR2 is YSLEER in the germline V gene. Trimming shortened V by 0 bases and J by 2 bases, and 19 bases separated the two germline ends. This CDR3 is CASSQDVTPTLAQETQYF. CDR3 nucleotides: TGCGCCAGCAGCCAAGATGTGACCCCAACATTGGCACAAGAGACCCAGTACTTC.